This T cell receptor beta chain was recorded in a study of CD8+CD57+ T cells in acquired aplastic anemia. Study background: DNA per sorted CD4+ or CD8+ sample ranged roughly 0.19 to 30 ug, averaging about 3 ug.

The template used for profiling TCR beta VDJ and CDR3 was genomic DNA. TCRdb processed the reads anew with MiXCR; each CDR3 protein has one entry. The sample consists of 400,000 to 450,000 distinct CDR3 sequences, about two thirds of them appearing once. General observations from the study: Levels of CD8+ Simpson's diversity were not significantly distinct in patients versus controls.

At least ten counts were recorded for this clonotype. Its specificity is not known. The germline gives CDR1 SGHTS, CDR2 YDEGEE. The V and J ends lost 0 bases and 4 bases respectively, with 8 bases between them. The CDR3 contains 15 residues. The receptor's source is a human donor in good health, serving as a control. The chain carries TRBV5-8 and TRBJ1-6; D gene unclear. Source material: sorted CD4+, CD8+, or CD8+CD57+ T cells (not recorded which) from PBMCs. CDR3 loop: CASSLVAGYNSPLHF. The CDR3 DNA sequence: TGTGCCAGCAGCTTGGTGGCAGGATATAATTCACCCCTCCACTTT.